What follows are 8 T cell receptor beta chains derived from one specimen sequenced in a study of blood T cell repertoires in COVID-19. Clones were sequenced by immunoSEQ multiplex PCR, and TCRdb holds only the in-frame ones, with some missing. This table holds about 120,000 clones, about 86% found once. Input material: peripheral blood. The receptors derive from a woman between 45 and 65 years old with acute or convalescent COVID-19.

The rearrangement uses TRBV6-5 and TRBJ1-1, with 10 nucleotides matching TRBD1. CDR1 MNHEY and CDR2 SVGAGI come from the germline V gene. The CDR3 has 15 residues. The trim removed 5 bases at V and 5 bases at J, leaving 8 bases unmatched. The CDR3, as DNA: TGTGCCAGCAGTCCTAGGACAGGGGGAAGGACTGAAGCTTTCTTT. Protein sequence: CASSPRTGGRTEAFF.

CDR3 amino acids: CASSPSQENYGYTF. DNA of the CDR3: TGTGCCAGCTCACCATCACAGGAAAACTATGGCTACACCTTC. The chain has TRBV18 and TRBJ1-2, with D perhaps matching TRBD1 (5 bases). The CDR3 length is 14 residues. V gave up 2 bases and J gave up 2 bases, with 9 bases separating them. From germline, CDR1 is KGHSH and CDR2 LQKENI.

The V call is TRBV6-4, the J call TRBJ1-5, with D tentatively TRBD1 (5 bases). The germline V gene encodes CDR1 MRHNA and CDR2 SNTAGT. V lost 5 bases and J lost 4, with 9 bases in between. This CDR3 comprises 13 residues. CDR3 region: CASSPDRNQPQHF. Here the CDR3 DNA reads TGTGCCAGCAGTCCTGACAGAAATCAGCCCCAGCATTTT.

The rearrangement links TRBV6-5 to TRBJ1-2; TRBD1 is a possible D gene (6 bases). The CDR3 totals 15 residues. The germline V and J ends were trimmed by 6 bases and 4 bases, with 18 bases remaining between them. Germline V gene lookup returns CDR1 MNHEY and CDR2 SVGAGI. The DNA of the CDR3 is TGTGCCAGCAGGGGCGCTTCCAGGGGCCGCTATGGCTACACCTTC. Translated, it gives CASRGASRGRYGYTF.

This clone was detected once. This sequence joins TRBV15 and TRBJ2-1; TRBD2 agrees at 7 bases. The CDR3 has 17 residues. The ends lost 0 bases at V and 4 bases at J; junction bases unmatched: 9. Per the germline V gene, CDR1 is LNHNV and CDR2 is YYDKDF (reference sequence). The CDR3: CATSRDPRTRGYNEQFF. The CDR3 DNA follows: TGTGCCACCAGCAGAGATCCGCGGACTAGAGGGTACAATGAGCAGTTCTTC.

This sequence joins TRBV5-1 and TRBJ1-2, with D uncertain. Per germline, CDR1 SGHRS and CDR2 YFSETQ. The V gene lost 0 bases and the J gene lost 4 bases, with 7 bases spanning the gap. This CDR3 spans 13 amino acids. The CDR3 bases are TGCGCCAGCAGCTTGGAAGACATCTATGGCTACACCTTC. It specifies CASSLEDIYGYTF.

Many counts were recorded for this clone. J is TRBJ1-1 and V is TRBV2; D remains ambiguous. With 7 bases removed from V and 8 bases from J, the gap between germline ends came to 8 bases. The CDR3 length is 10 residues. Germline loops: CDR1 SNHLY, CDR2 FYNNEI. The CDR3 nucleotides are TGTGCCAGCAAAAGGGAGGAAGCTTTCTTT. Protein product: CASKREEAFF.

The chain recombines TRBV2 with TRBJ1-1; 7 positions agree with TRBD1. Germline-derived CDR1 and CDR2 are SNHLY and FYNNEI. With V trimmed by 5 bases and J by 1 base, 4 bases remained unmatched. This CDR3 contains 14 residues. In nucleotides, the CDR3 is TGTGCCAGCAGTCCTCGGGACAGGAACACTGAAGCTTTCTTT. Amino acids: CASSPRDRNTEAFF.